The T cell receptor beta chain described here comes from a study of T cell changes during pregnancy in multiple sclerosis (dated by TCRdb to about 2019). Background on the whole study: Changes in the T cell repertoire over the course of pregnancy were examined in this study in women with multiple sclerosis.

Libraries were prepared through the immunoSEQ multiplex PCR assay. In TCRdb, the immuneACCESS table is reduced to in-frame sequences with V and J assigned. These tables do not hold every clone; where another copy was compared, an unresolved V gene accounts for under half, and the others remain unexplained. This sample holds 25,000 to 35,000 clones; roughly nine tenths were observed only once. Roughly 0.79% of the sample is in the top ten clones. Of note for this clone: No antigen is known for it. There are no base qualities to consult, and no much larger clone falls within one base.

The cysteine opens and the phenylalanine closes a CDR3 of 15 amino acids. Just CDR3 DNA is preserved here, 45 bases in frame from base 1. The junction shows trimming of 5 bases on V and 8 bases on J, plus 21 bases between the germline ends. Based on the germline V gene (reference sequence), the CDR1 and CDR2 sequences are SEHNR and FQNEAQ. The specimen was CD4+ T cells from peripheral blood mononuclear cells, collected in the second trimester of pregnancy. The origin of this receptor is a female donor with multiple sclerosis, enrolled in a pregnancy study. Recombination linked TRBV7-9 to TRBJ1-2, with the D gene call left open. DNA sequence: TGTGCCAGCAGCGCCCCCATCCCGGGGAGGAACGGCTACACCTTC. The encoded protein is CASSAPIPGRNGYTF.